The 15 T cell receptor beta chains in this list originate from one sample, sequenced in a study of shared clonotypes between healthy human individuals. The naive CD8 population came from CD45RO-negative cells selected for CCR7, without terminally differentiated effector memory CD45RA+ cells. Profiled with immunoSEQ multiplex PCR; TCRdb holds only in-frame clones, not every one. Of approximately 840,000 clones in the sample, about 96% were seen once. Sequencing used naive CD8+ T cells sorted from blood. Receptor source: a man aged 25 to 40 in good health.

The chain joins TRBV5-1 to TRBJ2-7; 14 bases are shared with TRBD2. Germline CDR1 is SGHRS and CDR2 is YFSETQ. After removal of 4 bases from V and 4 bases from J, the junction contained 4 bases not matched to a gene. CDR3 length: 15 amino acids. The CDR3 spells CASSPGTSGRYEQYF. The CDR3 DNA is TGCGCCAGCAGCCCCGGGACTAGCGGGAGATACGAGCAGTACTTC.

The chain carries TRBV19 and TRBJ2-1; no firm D call. V dropped 6 bases and J dropped 0 bases, with 9 bases sitting between them. Germline V lookup: CDR1 LNHDA, CDR2 SQIVND (reference sequence). There are 14 residues in the CDR3. The CDR3 spells CASSSESSYNEQFF. Written as DNA, the CDR3 is TGTGCCAGTAGCAGTGAGAGCTCCTACAATGAGCAGTTCTTC.

The V and J genes are TRBV9 and TRBJ1-1; 8 positions match TRBD1. V shed 3 bases, J shed 8 bases, and the junction held 18 bases outside the gene matches. CDR1 is SGDLS and CDR2 is YYNGEE in the germline V gene. There are 17 residues in the CDR3. CDR3 coding DNA: TGTGCCAGCAGCGCGCCTGAGGGACAGGAAACCCCCTCCGAAGCTTTCTTT. It is translated as CASSAPEGQETPSEAFF.

The chain links TRBV7-6 to TRBJ1-5; possibly TRBD1 for D (5 bases). Germline V gene data show CDR1 as SGHVS and CDR2 as FNYEAQ. The V and J ends lost 3 bases and 0 bases respectively, with 12 bases between them. The CDR3 totals 16 residues. CDR3 residues: CASSFSGPDSNQPQHF. The CDR3 DNA sequence: TGTGCCAGCAGCTTTTCAGGGCCAGATAGCAATCAGCCCCAGCATTTT.

CDR3 sequence (DNA): TGCGCCAGCAGCCAAGGCACAGAGCTTTATCACTACGAGCAGTACTTC. It yields the protein CASSQGTELYHYEQYF. The gene calls are TRBV4-1 and TRBJ2-7; no clear D. The CDR3 runs 16 residues. Germline values: CDR1 MGHRA, CDR2 YSYEKL. Trimming removed 1 base from V and 3 bases from J, with 16 bases in between.

The rearrangement links TRBV29-1 to TRBJ2-7; maybe TRBD2 (5 bases). The germline V gene encodes CDR1 SQVTM and CDR2 ANQGSEA. V was cut by 6 bases and J by 4 bases, with 16 bases left in between. The CDR3 length is 13 residues. The CDR3 is CSVHGRGEYEQYF. The CDR3 DNA follows: TGCAGCGTACACGGACGGGGAGAATACGAGCAGTACTTC.

V and J are TRBV27 and TRBJ2-7; TRBD1 matches at 8 bases. In germline, CDR1 is MNHEY, CDR2 SMNVEV (reference sequence). The length of the CDR3 is 13 residues. V shed 5 bases, J shed 3 bases, and the junction held 3 bases outside the gene matches. The CDR3 nucleotides read TGTGCCAGCAGTCAGGGGGCCAGCTACGAGCAGTACTTC. This codes for CASSQGASYEQYF.

The rearrangement joins TRBV7-2 to TRBJ2-7, with D possibly being TRBD2 (5 bases). The V and J ends lost 1 base and 0 bases respectively, with 10 bases between them. Germline V gives CDR1 SGHTA, CDR2 FQGNSA. The CDR3 sequence is 15 residues long. The CDR3 is CASSLELGLSYEQYF. CDR3 coding DNA: TGTGCCAGCAGCTTAGAACTAGGCCTCTCCTACGAGCAGTACTTC.

This chain joins TRBV7-9 and TRBJ2-1; TRBD2 aligns across 11 bases. Germline trimming cut 6 bases from V and 5 bases from J; bases unmatched to any gene: 12. This CDR3 comprises 17 residues. Germline V gene lookup returns CDR1 SEHNR and CDR2 FQNEAQ (reference sequence). CDR3 sequence: CASRYSPGTSGDNEQFF. CDR3 DNA sequence: TGTGCCAGCAGATATAGTCCCGGGACTAGCGGTGACAATGAGCAGTTCTTC. Combining the CDR3 with reference TRBV7-9 and TRBJ2-1 gives the whole variable domain DTGVSQNPRHKITKRGQNVTFRCDPISEHNRLYWYRQTLGQGPEFLTYFQNEAQLEKSRLLSDRFSAERPKGSFSTLEIQRTEQGDSAMYLCASRYSPGTSGDNEQFFGPGTRLTVL.

This sequence joins TRBV6-1 and TRBJ1-4; D may be TRBD1 (6 bases). There are 17 residues in the CDR3. Germline V gives CDR1 MNHNS, CDR2 SASEGT. V was cut by 3 bases and J by 2 bases, with 16 bases left in between. The DNA for the CDR3 is TGTGCCAGCAGTGAGCCGGACAGAGCTCGGACTAATGAAAAACTGTTTTTT. Translating it yields CASSEPDRARTNEKLFF.

This sequence joins TRBV29-1 and TRBJ2-1, with D perhaps matching TRBD2 (6 bases). CDR1 and CDR2 from the germline V gene are SQVTM and ANQGSEA. V lost 3 bases, J lost 7 bases, and 16 bases lay in between. The CDR3 sequence is 14 residues long. CDR3: CSVDIGLATNEQFF. Here the CDR3 DNA reads TGCAGCGTTGATATTGGGCTAGCGACTAATGAGCAGTTCTTC.

The rearrangement uses TRBV5-1 and TRBJ2-3, with TRBD2 as a possible D gene (5 bases). CDR1 is SGHRS and CDR2 is YFSETQ in the germline V gene. This CDR3 is built from 10 residues. V lost 8 bases to trimming and J lost 6 bases, with 7 bases between them. The CDR3 is CASRGDTQYF. The CDR3 region has the DNA TGCGCCAGTCGAGGGGATACGCAGTATTTT.

The J gene is TRBJ2-7, the V gene TRBV28, with 7 bases aligning to TRBD2. The CDR3 length is 16 residues. J gave up 0 bases and V 3 bases, and 8 bases lay outside the gene matches. The V gene's germline CDR1 is MDHEN and CDR2 SYDVKM. CDR3 coding DNA: TGTGCCAGCAGTTTGAGGGCTAGCGGCCCCTCCTACGAGCAGTACTTC. Residues: CASSLRASGPSYEQYF.

The chain recombines TRBV28 with TRBJ1-1; D gene uncertain. V dropped 6 bases and J dropped 5 bases, with 19 bases sitting between them. The germline V gene encodes CDR1 MDHEN and CDR2 SYDVKM. This CDR3 comprises 15 residues. The CDR3 loop reads CASSPSLGRRTEAFF. CDR3 DNA: TGTGCCAGCAGCCCATCTCTCGGCAGGAGGACTGAAGCTTTCTTT.

This clone was seen once. The chain joins TRBV13 to TRBJ2-7, with D perhaps TRBD1 (8 bases). The CDR3 extends over 16 amino acids. The V gene's germline CDR1 is PRHDT and CDR2 FYEKMQ (reference sequence). V dropped 5 bases and J dropped 3 bases, with 20 bases sitting between them. CDR3 nucleotides: TGTGCCAGCAGCCCGGGGGGACAGGCGATGATCTACGAGCAGTACTTC. Translated: CASSPGGQAMIYEQYF. Drawing the rest from reference TRBV13 and TRBJ2-7, the complete variable domain is AAGVIQSPRHLIKEKRETATLKCYPIPRHDTVYWYQQGPGQDPQFLISFYEKMQSDKGSIPDRFSAQQFSDYHSELNMSSLELGDSALYFCASSPGGQAMIYEQYFGPGTRLTVT.